This T cell receptor (beta chain) was captured in a study of shared T cell receptors in the human thymus. This clone has just one count. Only in-frame clones appear in the TCRdb table, and some are missing; sequencing was by immunoSEQ multiplex PCR. The data hold 700,000 or so clones, with roughly 85% observed a single time. The sample also formed part of further work on human thymus T cells. That paper states: The donors were infants in Finland with congenital heart defects, otherwise immunologically healthy. The thymus tissue came from resections taken during corrective heart surgery. Repertoires sampled from thymus and blood appeared biased in V and J gene usage.

The sequence was obtained from a girl younger than two with a congenital heart defect. Sequenced: thymocytes.

CDR3 loop: CASSQGKKGAREAFF. DNA for the CDR3: TGCGCCAGCAGCCAAGGAAAAAAGGGGGCGCGGGAAGCTTTCTTT. The V call is TRBV4-3, the J call TRBJ1-1; 7 positions match TRBD1. CDR3 length: 15 residues. In germline, CDR1 is LGHNA, CDR2 YSLEER. V was clipped by 1 base and J by 8 bases; unmatched bases: 10.